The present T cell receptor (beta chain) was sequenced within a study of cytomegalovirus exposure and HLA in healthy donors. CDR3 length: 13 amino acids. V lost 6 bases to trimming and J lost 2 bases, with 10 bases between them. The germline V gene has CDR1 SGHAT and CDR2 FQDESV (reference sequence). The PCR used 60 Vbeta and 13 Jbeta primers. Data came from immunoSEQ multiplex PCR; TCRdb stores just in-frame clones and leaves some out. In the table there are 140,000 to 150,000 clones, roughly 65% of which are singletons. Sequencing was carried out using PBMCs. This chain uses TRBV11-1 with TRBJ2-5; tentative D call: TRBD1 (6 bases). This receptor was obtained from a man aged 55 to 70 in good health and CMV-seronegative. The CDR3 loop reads CASRTTGQETQYF. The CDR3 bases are TGTGCCAGCAGGACGACAGGTCAAGAGACCCAGTACTTC.